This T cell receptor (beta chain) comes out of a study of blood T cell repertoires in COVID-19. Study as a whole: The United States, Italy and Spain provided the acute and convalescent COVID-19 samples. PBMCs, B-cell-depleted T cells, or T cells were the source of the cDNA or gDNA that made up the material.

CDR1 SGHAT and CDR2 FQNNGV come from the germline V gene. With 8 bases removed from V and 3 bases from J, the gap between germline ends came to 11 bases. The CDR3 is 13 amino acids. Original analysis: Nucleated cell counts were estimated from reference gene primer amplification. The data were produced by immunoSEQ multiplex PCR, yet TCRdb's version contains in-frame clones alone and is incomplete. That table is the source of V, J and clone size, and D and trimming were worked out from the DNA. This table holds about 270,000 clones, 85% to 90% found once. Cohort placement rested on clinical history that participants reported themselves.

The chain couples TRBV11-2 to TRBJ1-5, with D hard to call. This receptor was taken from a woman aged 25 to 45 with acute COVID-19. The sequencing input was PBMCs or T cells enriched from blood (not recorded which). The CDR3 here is CASREQNNQPQHF. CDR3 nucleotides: TGTGCCAGCCGAGAACAGAACAATCAGCCCCAGCATTTT. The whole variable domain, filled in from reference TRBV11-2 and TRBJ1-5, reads EAGVAQSPRYKIIEKRQSVAFWCNPISGHATLYWYQQILGQGPKLLIQFQNNGVVDDSQLPKDRFSAERLKGVDSTLKIQPAKLEDSAVYLCASREQNNQPQHFGDGTRLSIL.